This T cell receptor (beta chain) was captured by sequencing in a study of Ad26.COV2.S vaccination and SARS-CoV-2 variants. Some clones are missing from TCRdb's copy, which holds only in-frame ones; the method was immunoSEQ multiplex PCR. Of about 350,000 clones in the sample, roughly nine tenths were seen once. The CDR3 is 16 residues long. Germline assignment: CDR1 DFQATT and CDR2 SNEGSKA (reference sequence). The V end lost 3 bases, the J end lost 5 bases, and 22 bases lay between the germline ends. As to treatment: 15 to 20 received Ad26.COV2.S at low or high dose, single or two shots; about 5 received placebo; per-sample allocation not given. Samples came from day 63 after the first vaccine or placebo injection.

This sequence joins TRBV20-1 and TRBJ2-5; D remains ambiguous. The sequenced sample was peripheral blood, obtained in a trial of Ad26.COV2.S vaccine versus placebo. This TCR was sampled from a person aged 18 to 59 who received the Ad26.COV2.S COVID-19 vaccine or a placebo. The CDR3, as DNA: TGCAGTGCTAGTAAAGCTCAGGCCCGCTTCGTGGAGACCCAGTACTTC. It is translated as CSASKAQARFVETQYF.